The present T cell receptor beta chain was sequenced within a study of vaccination and CD4 T cells after COVID-19. Study summary: Two Hispanic individuals were among six male and four female convalescent patients. Post-vaccine sampling followed dose two by a median about 70 days (range 14 to 241).

The treatment was: roughly ten-day PBMC culture with coronavirus spike peptide pools or control peptides (ViraFEST assay). According to the study, CD4+ T cells from the unexposed donor were gathered ahead of the COVID-19 pandemic (2011-2018). Sequencing of cultured CD4+ T cell DNA used the Oncomine TCR Beta short-read assay. One entry per CDR3 protein results from TCRdb running MiXCR on the PCR reads. This sample has over a thousand distinct CDR3 sequences, with less than 15% found just once. The CDR3 has 16 amino acids. V lost 2 bases, J lost 1 base, and 15 bases lay in between. Germline loops: CDR1 DFQATT, CDR2 SNEGSKA (reference sequence). This clonotype is classed as medium-sized. Its target is unknown.

The receptor was derived from a human donor in good health. The V call is TRBV20-1, the J call TRBJ2-1; possibly TRBD1 or TRBD2 for D (6 bases each). Sequencing used CD4+ T cells from blood, cultured in vitro. CDR3 sequence (DNA): TGCAGTGCTAGAAGGGGGTGGGAGGCGTCCTACAATGAGCAGTTCTTC. Amino acids: CSARRGWEASYNEQFF.